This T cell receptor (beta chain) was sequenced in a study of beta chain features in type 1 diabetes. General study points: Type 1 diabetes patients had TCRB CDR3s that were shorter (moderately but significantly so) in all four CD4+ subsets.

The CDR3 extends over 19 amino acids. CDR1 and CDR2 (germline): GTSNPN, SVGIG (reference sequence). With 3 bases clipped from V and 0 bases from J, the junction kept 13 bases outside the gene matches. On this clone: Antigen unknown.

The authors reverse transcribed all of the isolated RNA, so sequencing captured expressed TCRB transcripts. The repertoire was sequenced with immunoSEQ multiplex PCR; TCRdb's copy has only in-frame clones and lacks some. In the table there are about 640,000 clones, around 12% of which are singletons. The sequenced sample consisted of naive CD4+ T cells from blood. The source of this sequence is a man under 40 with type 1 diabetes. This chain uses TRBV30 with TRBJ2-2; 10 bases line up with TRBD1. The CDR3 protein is CAWRPPSTGGLSNTGELFF. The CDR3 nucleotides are TGTGCCTGGAGACCTCCCTCGACAGGGGGCCTTTCGAACACCGGGGAGCTGTTTTTT. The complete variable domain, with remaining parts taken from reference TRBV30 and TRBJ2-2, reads SQTIHQWPATLVQPVGSPLSLECTVEGTSNPNLYWYRQAAGRGLQLLFYSVGIGQISSEVPQNLSASRPQDRQFILSSKKLLLSDSGFYLCAWRPPSTGGLSNTGELFFGEGSRLTVL.